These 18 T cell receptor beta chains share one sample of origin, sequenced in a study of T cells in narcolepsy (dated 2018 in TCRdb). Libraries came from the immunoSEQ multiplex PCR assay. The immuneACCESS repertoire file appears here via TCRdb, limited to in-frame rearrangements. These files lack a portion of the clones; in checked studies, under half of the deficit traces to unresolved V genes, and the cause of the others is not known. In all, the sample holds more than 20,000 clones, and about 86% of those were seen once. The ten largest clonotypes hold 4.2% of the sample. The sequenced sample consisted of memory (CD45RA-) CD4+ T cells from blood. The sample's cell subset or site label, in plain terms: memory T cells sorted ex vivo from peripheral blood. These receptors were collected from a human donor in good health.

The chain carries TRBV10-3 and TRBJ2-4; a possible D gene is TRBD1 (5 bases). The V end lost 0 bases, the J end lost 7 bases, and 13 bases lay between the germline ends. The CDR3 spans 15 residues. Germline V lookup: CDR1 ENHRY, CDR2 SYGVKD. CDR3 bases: TGTGCCATCAGTGAGTCGATGAGACAGTCCAACATTCAGTACTTC. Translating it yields CAISESMRQSNIQYF.

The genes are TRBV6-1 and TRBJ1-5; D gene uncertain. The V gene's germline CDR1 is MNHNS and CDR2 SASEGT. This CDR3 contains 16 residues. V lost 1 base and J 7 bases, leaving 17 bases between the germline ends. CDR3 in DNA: TGTGCCAGCAGTGAAGATTTCGGGAGGGTCGAACAGCCCCAGCATTTT. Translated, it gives CASSEDFGRVEQPQHF.

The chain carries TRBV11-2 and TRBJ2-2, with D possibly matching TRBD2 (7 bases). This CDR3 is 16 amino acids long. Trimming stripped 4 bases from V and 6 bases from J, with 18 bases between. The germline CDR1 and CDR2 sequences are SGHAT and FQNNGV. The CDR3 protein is CASSSPIWGGPGELFF. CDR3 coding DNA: TGTGCCAGCAGCTCCCCTATTTGGGGGGGCCCCGGGGAGCTGTTTTTT.

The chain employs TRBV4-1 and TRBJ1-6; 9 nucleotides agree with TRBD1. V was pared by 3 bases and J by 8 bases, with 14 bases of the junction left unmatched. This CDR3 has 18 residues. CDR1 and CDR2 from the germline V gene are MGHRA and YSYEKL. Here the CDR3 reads CASSQWGQGRGTHSPLHF. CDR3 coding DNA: TGCGCCAGCAGCCAGTGGGGACAGGGCCGCGGGACCCATTCACCCCTCCACTTT.

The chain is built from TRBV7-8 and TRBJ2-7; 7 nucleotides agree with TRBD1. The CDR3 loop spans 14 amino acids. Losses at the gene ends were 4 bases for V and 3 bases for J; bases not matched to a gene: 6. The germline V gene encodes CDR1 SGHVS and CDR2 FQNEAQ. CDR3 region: CASSSMTGFYEQYF. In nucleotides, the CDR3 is TGTGCCAGCAGCTCTATGACAGGGTTCTACGAGCAGTACTTC. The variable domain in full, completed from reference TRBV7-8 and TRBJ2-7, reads GAGVSQSPRYKVAKRGQDVALRCDPISGHVSLFWYQQALGQGPEFLTYFQNEAQLDKSGLPSDRFFAERPEGSVSTLKIQRTQQEDSAVYLCASSSMTGFYEQYFGPGTRLTVT.

The CDR3 DNA reads as TGTGCCAGCAGTGTTGAGGGCATACGCTCCTATAATTCACCCCTCCACTTT. Residues: CASSVEGIRSYNSPLHF. The rearrangement uses TRBV27 and TRBJ1-6; D is undetermined. The germline CDR1 and CDR2 sequences are MNHEY and SMNVEV (reference sequence). The CDR3 loop spans 17 amino acids. The V gene lost 5 bases and the J gene lost 0 bases, with 14 bases spanning the gap.

CDR3 sequence reads: CATRTSANTGELFF. The CDR3 DNA is TGTGCCACGAGGACTAGCGCGAACACCGGGGAGCTGTTTTTT. The chain carries TRBV15 and TRBJ2-2; 9 nucleotides match TRBD2. The junction had 2 bases not matched to a gene; V was cut back by 9 bases and J by 0 bases. CDR1 is LNHNV and CDR2 is YYDKDF in the germline V gene (reference sequence). The CDR3 sequence is 14 residues long.

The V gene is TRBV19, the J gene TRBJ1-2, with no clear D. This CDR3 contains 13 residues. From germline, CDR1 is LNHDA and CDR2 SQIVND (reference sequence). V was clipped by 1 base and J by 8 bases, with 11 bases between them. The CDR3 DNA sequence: TGTGCCAGTAGTATAGTTCGGGTATCGGGCTACACCTTC. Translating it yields CASSIVRVSGYTF.

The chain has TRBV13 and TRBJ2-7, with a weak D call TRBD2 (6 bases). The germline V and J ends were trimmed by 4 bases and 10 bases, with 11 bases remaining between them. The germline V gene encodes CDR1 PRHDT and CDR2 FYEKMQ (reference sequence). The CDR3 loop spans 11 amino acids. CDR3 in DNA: TGTGCCAGCAGCTCGGGACTGATACAGTACTTC. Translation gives CASSSGLIQYF.

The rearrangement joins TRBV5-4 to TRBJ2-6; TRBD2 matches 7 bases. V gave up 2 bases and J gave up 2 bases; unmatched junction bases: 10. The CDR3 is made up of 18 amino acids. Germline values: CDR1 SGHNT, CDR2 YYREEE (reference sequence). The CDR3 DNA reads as TGTGCCAGCAGCTTTGGTCCGGGACTACCAACTGGGGCCAACGTCCTGACTTTC. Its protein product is CASSFGPGLPTGANVLTF.

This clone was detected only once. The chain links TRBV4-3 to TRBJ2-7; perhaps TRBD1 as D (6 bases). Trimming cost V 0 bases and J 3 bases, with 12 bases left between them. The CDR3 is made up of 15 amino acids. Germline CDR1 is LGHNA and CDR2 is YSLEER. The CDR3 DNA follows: TGCGCCAGCAGCCAAGAGGGGGCCCATCTCTACGAGCAGTACTTC. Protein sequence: CASSQEGAHLYEQYF.

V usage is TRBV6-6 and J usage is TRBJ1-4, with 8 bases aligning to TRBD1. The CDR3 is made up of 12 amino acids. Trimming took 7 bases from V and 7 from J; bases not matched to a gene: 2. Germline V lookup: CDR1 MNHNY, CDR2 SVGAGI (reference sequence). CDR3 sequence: CASTQGAEKLFF. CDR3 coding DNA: TGTGCCAGCACGCAGGGGGCTGAAAAACTGTTTTTT.

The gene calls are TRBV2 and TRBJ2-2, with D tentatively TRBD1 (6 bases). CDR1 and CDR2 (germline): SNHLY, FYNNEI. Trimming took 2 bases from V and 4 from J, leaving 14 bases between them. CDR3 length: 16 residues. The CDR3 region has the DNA TGTGCCAGCAGTGAAAGGGGCCACAGGGCCACCGGGGAGCTGTTTTTT. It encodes CASSERGHRATGELFF.

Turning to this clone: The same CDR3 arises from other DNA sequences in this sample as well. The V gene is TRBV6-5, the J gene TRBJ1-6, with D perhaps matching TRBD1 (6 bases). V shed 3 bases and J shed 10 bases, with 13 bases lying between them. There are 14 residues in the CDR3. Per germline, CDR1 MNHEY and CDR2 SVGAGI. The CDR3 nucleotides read TGTGCCAGCAGTTATAAACAGGGAGAGTCACCCCTCCACTTT. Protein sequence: CASSYKQGESPLHF.

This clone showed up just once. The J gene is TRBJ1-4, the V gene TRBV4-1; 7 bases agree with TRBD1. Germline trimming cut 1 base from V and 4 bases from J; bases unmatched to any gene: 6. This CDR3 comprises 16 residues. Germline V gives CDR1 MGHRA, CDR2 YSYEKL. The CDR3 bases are TGCGCCAGCAGCCAAGGGTCAGGGGGGGATAATGAAAAACTGTTTTTT. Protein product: CASSQGSGGDNEKLFF.

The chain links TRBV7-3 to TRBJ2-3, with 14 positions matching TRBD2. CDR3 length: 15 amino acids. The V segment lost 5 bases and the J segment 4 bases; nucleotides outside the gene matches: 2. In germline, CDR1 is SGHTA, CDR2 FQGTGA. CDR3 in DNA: TGTGCCAGCAGCCCGACTAGCGGGGGGGCAGATACGCAGTATTTT. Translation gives CASSPTSGGADTQYF.

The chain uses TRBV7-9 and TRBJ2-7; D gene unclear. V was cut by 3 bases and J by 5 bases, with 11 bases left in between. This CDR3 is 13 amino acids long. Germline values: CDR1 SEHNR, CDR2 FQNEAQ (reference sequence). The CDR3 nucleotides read TGTGCCAGCAGCTTGTTAGGGAACCACGAGCAGTACTTC. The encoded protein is CASSLLGNHEQYF.

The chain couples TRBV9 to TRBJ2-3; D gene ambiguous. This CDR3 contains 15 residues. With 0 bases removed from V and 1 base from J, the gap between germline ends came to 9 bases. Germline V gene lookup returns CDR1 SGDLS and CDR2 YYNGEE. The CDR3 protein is CASSVAESRTDTQYF. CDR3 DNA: TGTGCCAGCAGCGTAGCTGAGTCCCGCACAGATACGCAGTATTTT.